The clone carrying this T cell receptor beta chain showed up just once. Antigen unknown. The sample contains more than one DNA sequence encoding this CDR3. This entry belongs to a study of shared clonotypes between healthy human individuals. Profiled with immunoSEQ multiplex PCR; TCRdb holds only in-frame clones, not every one. The sample shows about 2.4 million clones, 80% to 95% of them seen only once. General study results and limits: Sorted-subset sequencing, rarefaction showed, was incomplete despite large depth.

The CDR3 runs 14 residues. V was pared by 4 bases and J by 0 bases, with 4 bases between. Germline values: CDR1 MDHEN, CDR2 SYDVKM. Sequenced: naive CD4+ T cells from PBMCs. Subset given: CD45RA+ positively selected. The chain has TRBV28 and TRBJ2-6; the D is unclear. The sequence was collected from a man aged 18 to 35 in good health. Some clones in this sample may be carry-over from other donors' samples. The CDR3 coding sequence is TGTGCCAGCAGTTCTAGCTCTGGGGCCAACGTCCTGACTTTC. This translates into CASSSSSGANVLTF.